The entry below gives a single T cell receptor beta chain sequence along with its context. These data originate in a study of shared clonotypes between healthy human individuals. Study-level background: Ranging from 18 to 49 in age, donors were two women and a few men.

Source study methods: For the immunoSEQ data, sequences were junction-only without quality scores, so filtering differed. Generated by immunoSEQ multiplex PCR, the TCRdb table keeps only in-frame clones and is missing some. V and J calls and clone size come straight from that table; D and trimming were deduced from the DNA. This sample has around 2.5 million clones, with under 95% found just once. The sample consisted of naive CD4+ T cells from PBMCs. The subset was: CD45RA+ positively selected. The clonotype originates from a man between 18 and 35 years old in good health. Some clones in this sample may be carry-over from other donors' samples.

The CDR3 coding sequence is TGTGCCAGCAGCTTAGGGAATAGCTGGGTAGGGACAGAGACCCAGTACTTC. Protein: CASSLGNSWVGTETQYF. The rearrangement joins TRBV7-6 to TRBJ2-5; tentatively, D is TRBD1 or TRBD2 (5 bases each). The CDR3 runs 17 residues. Trimming stripped 1 base from V and 4 bases from J, with 19 bases between. Germline lookup yields CDR1 SGHVS and CDR2 FNYEAQ. Supplemented by reference TRBV7-6 and TRBJ2-5, the full variable domain reads GAGVSQSPRYKVTKRGQDVALRCDPISGHVSLYWYRQALGQGPEFLTYFNYEAQQDKSGLPNDRFSAERPEGSISTLTIQRTEQRDSAMYRCASSLGNSWVGTETQYFGPGTRLLVL.